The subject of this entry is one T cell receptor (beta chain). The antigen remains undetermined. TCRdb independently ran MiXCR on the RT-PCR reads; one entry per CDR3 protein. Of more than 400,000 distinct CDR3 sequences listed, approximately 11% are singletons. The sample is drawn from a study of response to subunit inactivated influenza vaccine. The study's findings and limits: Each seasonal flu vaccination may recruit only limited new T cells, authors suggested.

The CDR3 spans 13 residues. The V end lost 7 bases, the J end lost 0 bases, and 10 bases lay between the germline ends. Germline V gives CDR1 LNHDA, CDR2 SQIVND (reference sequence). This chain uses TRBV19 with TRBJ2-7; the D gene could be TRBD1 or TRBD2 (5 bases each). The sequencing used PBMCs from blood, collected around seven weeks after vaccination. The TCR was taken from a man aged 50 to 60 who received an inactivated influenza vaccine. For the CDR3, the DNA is TGTGCCAGTAAGGGACCCTACTCCTACGAGCAGTACTTC. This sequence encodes CASKGPYSYEQYF.